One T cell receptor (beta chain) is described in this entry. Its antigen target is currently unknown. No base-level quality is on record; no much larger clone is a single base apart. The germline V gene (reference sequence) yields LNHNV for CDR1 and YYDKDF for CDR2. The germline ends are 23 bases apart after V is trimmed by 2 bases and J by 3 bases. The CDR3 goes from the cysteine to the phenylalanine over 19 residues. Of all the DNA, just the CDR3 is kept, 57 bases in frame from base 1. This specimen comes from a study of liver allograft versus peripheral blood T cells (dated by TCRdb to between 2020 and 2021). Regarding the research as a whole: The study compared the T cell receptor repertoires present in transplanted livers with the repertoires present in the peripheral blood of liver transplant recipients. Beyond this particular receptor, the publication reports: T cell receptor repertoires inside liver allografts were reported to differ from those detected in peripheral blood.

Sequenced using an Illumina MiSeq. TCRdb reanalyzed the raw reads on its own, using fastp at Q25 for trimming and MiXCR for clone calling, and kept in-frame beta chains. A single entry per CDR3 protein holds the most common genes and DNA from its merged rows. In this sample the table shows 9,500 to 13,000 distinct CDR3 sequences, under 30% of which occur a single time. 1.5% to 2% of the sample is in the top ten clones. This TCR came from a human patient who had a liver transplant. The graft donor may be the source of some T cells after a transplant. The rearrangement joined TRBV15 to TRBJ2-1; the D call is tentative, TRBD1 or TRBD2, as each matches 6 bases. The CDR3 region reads CATSRPMNPWGRDYNEQFF. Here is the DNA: TGTGCCACCAGCAGACCCATGAATCCATGGGGGCGGGACTACAATGAGCAGTTCTTC.